This T cell receptor (beta chain) comes out of a study of T cells after yellow fever vaccination (dated by TCRdb to between 2018 and 2020). Some background on the complete study: Libraries from fractions with low cell numbers were prepared with the SMART-Seq v4 Ultra Low Input RNA kit. Two healthy male donors, one aged 18 to 29 and one aged 30 to 40 years, made up the cohort. To follow T-cell clones before and after primary and booster YFV17D yellow fever vaccination, bulk TCR alpha and beta repertoires were sequenced over time. Bulk PBMC replicates and cell subsets were isolated from blood drawn at multiple timepoints before and after both primary and secondary immunization.

The sample was run on an Illumina NovaSeq 6000. TCR cDNA was synthesized by 5'RACE template switching, which introduced a universal primer site and unique molecular identifiers. Priming of cDNA synthesis was performed from both the TCR alpha and TCR beta constant segments. Library amplification involved two PCR steps, and the second step added sample barcodes and sequencing adapters. Sequencing of libraries was performed on Illumina HiSeq 2500 (2x100 bp) or NovaSeq (2x150 bp). The paper's processing steps were these. MIGEC handled demultiplexing of reads and collapsing into UMI consensus sequences, while MiXCR performed V(D)J alignment. Vaccine-responding clonotypes were defined with edgeR using replicate PBMC samples, requiring FDR below 0.01 and a log2 fold change above 5 up to day 15. Bulk clonotypes were assigned CD4 or CD8 identity according to which sequenced CD4 or CD8 repertoire held them at higher abundance. TCRdb reanalyzed the raw reads on its own, using fastp at Q25 for trimming and MiXCR for clone calling, and kept in-frame beta chains. Each entry is one CDR3 protein sequence, shown with its most common DNA and genes. In this record, the V and J calls reflect TCRdb's handling and not the investigators' own analysis. The sample table lists about 120,000 distinct CDR3 sequences, 12% to 15% of them with a count of one. Roughly 41% of the sample lies in the top ten.

The treatment or condition label, read with the paper, signifies: live attenuated yellow fever vaccine strain. A standard Ficoll-Paque protocol was used to isolate PBMCs from peripheral blood. Dynabeads CD4 and CD8 positive selection kits were used to isolate the CD4 and CD8 T-cell fractions. RNA was extracted with TriZol from bulk PBMCs, CD4 and CD8 fractions, and dextramer-positive and dextramer-negative fractions. Points on this clonotype: This clone's antigen is unknown. Base qualities are not at hand, and no much larger clone is one base apart.

Broad study findings and their caveats: A small fraction of clonotypes showed up in both the CD4 and CD8 compartments, probably as a result of convergent recombination. Most clones expanded after primary vaccination were re-detected after the booster (almost 98% of CD4 and around 86% of CD8), suggesting broad memory maintenance. The study included only a couple of donors, which limits how far the findings can be generalized. Compared with the primary T-cell response, the secondary T-cell response was faster but weaker, reaching its peak on day 5 rather than on day 15. Computational filtering was needed because FACS-sorted repertoires could contain abundant contaminating clonotypes from the bulk population.

In the germline V gene, CDR1 corresponds to SGHVS and CDR2 to FQNEAQ. V is pruned by 7 bases and J by 5 bases, leaving 10 bases of the junction without a gene match. The CDR3 goes from the cysteine to the phenylalanine over 15 residues. Only the CDR3 DNA is retained, 45 bases long and in frame from the first base. The chain employs TRBV7-8 and TRBJ2-5; TRBD2 fits 10 bases in the junction. This sample comprised CD8+ T cells sorted from PBMCs, obtained 5 days after the yellow fever booster vaccination. This receptor was obtained from a man aged 18 to 29 who received the YFV17D yellow fever vaccine. The DNA reads as follows: TGTGCCAGCACCATTAGCGGGGGGACTGGGGAGACCCAGTACTTC. It is translated as CASTISGGTGETQYF.